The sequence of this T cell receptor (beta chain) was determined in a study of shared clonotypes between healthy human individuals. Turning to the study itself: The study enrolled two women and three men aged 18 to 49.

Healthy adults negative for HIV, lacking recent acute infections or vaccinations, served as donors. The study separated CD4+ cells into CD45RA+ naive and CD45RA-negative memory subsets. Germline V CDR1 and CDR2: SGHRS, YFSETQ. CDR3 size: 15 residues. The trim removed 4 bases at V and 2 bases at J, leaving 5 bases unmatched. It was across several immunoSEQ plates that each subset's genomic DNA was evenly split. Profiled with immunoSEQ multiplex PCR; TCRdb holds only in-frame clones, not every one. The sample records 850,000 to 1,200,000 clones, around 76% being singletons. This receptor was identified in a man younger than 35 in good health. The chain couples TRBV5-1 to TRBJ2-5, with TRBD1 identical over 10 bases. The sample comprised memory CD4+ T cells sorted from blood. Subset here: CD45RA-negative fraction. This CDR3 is CASSPGQGHQETQYF. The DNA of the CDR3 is TGCGCCAGCAGCCCGGGACAGGGGCATCAAGAGACCCAGTACTTC.